The rows below give T cell receptor beta chains drawn from one sample of a study of radiation and T cells in renal cell carcinoma. TCRdb's table, derived via immunoSEQ multiplex PCR, lists solely in-frame clones and lacks some. The sample includes around 140,000 clones, less than 90% seen only once; the top ten take under 30%. Material: blood, obtained from a patient whose treatment included radiotherapy and nephrectomy. These receptors came from a woman in her 50s with renal cell carcinoma. Each CDR3 is given with its conserved first and last residue. A D gene is named only where the DNA matches it firmly. Expanded clones are given a class, and other clones once, few, many or no size at all.

V	size	J	D	CDR3	DNA
TRBV5-4	once	TRBJ2-5	TRBD2	CASSLGGGGQETQYF	TGTGCCAGCAGCTTGGGGGGCGGGGGTCAAGAGACCCAGTACTTC
TRBV5-1	few	TRBJ1-1	TRBD1	CASSPTTGKNTEAFF	TGCGCCAGCAGCCCCACGACAGGGAAGAACACTGAAGCTTTCTTT
TRBV2	-	TRBJ2-1	-	CASSDGRQGEFF	TGTGCCAGCAGTGATGGGAGGCAAGGGGAGTTCTTC
TRBV25-1	-	TRBJ1-6	-	CATRLENSPLHF	TGTGCCACCCGACTGGAAAATTCACCCCTCCACTTT
TRBV19	-	TRBJ1-2	-	CASSIGGNGYTF	TGTGCCAGTAGTATTGGGGGGAATGGCTACACCTTC
TRBV6-5	few	TRBJ1-5	TRBD1	CASRGQPSNQPQHF	TGTGCCAGTAGGGGACAGCCTAGCAATCAGCCCCAGCATTTT
TRBV21-1	medium-sized	TRBJ2-1	-	CASSIWFF	TGTGCCAGCAGCATTTGGTTCTTC
TRBV6-5	-	TRBJ1-5	-	CASGRRVDQPQHF	TGTGCCAGCGGCCGGAGGGTCGATCAGCCCCAGCATTTT
TRBV9	once	TRBJ2-2	-	CASSPSARHTGELFF	TGTGCCAGCAGCCCATCGGCCCGACACACCGGGGAGCTGTTTTTT
TRBV9	once	TRBJ1-1	TRBD1	CASTKDRVWAEAFF	TGTGCCAGCACGAAGGACAGGGTTTGGGCTGAAGCTTTCTTT
TRBV5-6	once	TRBJ2-3	-	CASSLVTPDTQYF	TGTGCCAGCAGCTTGGTCACTCCAGATACGCAGTATTTT
TRBV6-5	-	TRBJ1-3	TRBD1	CATRQGPSGNTIYF	TGTGCCACCAGACAGGGGCCCTCTGGAAACACCATATATTTT
TRBV9	-	TRBJ2-7	-	CASSGPTNYEQYF	TGTGCCAGCAGCGGACCGACCAACTACGAGCAGTACTTC
TRBV11-2	-	TRBJ2-7	-	CASSLGAGRYEQYF	TGTGCCAGCAGCCTAGGGGCAGGGAGGTACGAGCAGTACTTC
TRBV7-2	-	TRBJ2-7	-	CASSLNYEQYF	TGTGCCAGCAGCTTAAACTACGAGCAGTACTTC
TRBV9	-	TRBJ2-7	TRBD2	CASSVAPQGNGRIYEQYF	TGTGCCAGCAGCGTAGCTCCCCAGGGAAACGGGAGGATCTACGAGCAGTACTTC
TRBV28	-	TRBJ2-5	TRBD1	CASSWGQGMETQYF	TGTGCCAGCAGTTGGGGACAGGGTATGGAGACCCAGTACTTC
TRBV30	-	TRBJ2-4	TRBD2	CAWSVRGGNIQYF	TGTGCCTGGAGTGTTCGGGGAGGGAACATTCAGTACTTC
TRBV2	-	TRBJ1-1	-	CASSERGGPTEAFF	TGTGCCAGCAGTGAGCGGGGGGGGCCGACTGAAGCTTTCTTT
TRBV9	-	TRBJ2-2	TRBD2	CASHGGVTGELFF	TGTGCCAGCCACGGGGGGGTCACCGGGGAGCTGTTTTTT
TRBV7-2	few	TRBJ2-7	-	CASTHPKGYEQYF	TGTGCCAGCACCCACCCGAAGGGCTACGAGCAGTACTTC
TRBV27	-	TRBJ2-2	-	CASRSRGLHTGELFF	TGTGCCAGCAGGAGTCGGGGACTTCACACCGGGGAGCTGTTTTTT
TRBV10-2	-	TRBJ2-5	-	CASSASETQYF	TGCGCCAGCAGTGCCTCAGAGACCCAGTACTTC
TRBV7-9	-	TRBJ1-2	-	CASSLVIGFYTF	TGTGCCAGCAGCTTAGTTATAGGGTTCTACACCTTC
TRBV4-3	-	TRBJ2-5	-	CASSQGSRGFGETQYF	TGCGCCAGCAGCCAAGGAAGCAGGGGTTTTGGAGAGACCCAGTACTTC
TRBV18	-	TRBJ1-2	-	CASSPPITGYGYTF	TGTGCCAGCTCCCCCCCAATCACAGGCTATGGCTACACCTTC
TRBV30	-	TRBJ1-3	-	CAPIGGSLRNTIYF	TGTGCCCCCATTGGGGGGTCTCTCCGAAACACCATATATTTT
TRBV9	-	TRBJ2-2	-	CASSVYTGELFF	TGTGCCAGCAGCGTCTATACCGGGGAGCTGTTTTTT
TRBV7-6	-	TRBJ1-1	-	CASSLAVGGSNTEAFF	TGTGCCAGCAGCTTAGCGGTAGGGGGTTCGAACACTGAAGCTTTCTTT
TRBV12-1	-	TRBJ2-2	-	CASSCGQGYTGELFF	TGTGCCAGCAGCTGCGGACAGGGGTACACCGGGGAGCTGTTTTTT
TRBV7-2	-	TRBJ1-2	-	CASSLESGGYTF	TGTGCCAGCAGCTTAGAATCAGGCGGCTACACCTTC
TRBV19	once	TRBJ1-4	-	CASSRTEASNEKLFF	TGTGCCAGTAGTCGGACCGAAGCCTCCAATGAAAAACTGTTTTTT
TRBV7-2	once	TRBJ2-3	-	CASSLGPGRGEDTQYF	TGTGCCAGCAGTCTCGGTCCAGGGCGAGGGGAGGATACGCAGTATTTT
TRBV15	-	TRBJ1-2	-	CATSRDFGDRGYTF	TGTGCCACCAGCAGAGATTTCGGGGACCGCGGCTACACCTTC
TRBV7-2	-	TRBJ1-1	-	CASSATGIGEAFF	TGTGCCAGCAGCGCTACAGGGATTGGTGAAGCTTTCTTT
TRBV6-4	few	TRBJ2-2	-	CASSEVDANTGELFF	TGTGCCAGCAGTGAAGTGGACGCGAACACCGGGGAGCTGTTTTTT
TRBV11-3	few	TRBJ2-3	-	CASSLNGAAGVTDTQYF	TGTGCCAGCAGCTTAAATGGGGCGGCCGGGGTTACAGATACGCAGTATTTT
TRBV5-1	-	TRBJ2-7	TRBD1	CASSLIKGTGDEQYF	TGCGCCAGCAGCTTGATAAAGGGGACAGGGGACGAGCAGTACTTC